The sequence of this T cell receptor beta chain was determined in a study of patients and donors after allogeneic stem cell transplantation. TCRdb used MiXCR to reprocess the RT-PCR reads, holding one entry per CDR3 protein. Here the sample spans about 960,000 distinct CDR3 sequences, under 20% being singletons. The sequencing sample was made of blood, either unsorted or a sorted T cell fraction (not recorded which). This sequence was found in a human donor who was either an allogeneic HSCT recipient or a stem cell or donor lymphocyte infusion donor (not recorded which). It is not recorded whose cells these are; they may come from a transplant donor.

The CDR3 loop reads CASSLLRQGEAFF. The CDR3 DNA sequence: TGTGCCAGCAGTTTATTACGACAGGGTGAAGCTTTCTTT. This chain connects TRBV12-3 or TRBV12-4 to TRBJ1-1, with 7 positions matching TRBD1. J lost 7 bases, V lost 2 bases, and 4 bases had no gene match. The CDR3 loop spans 13 amino acids.